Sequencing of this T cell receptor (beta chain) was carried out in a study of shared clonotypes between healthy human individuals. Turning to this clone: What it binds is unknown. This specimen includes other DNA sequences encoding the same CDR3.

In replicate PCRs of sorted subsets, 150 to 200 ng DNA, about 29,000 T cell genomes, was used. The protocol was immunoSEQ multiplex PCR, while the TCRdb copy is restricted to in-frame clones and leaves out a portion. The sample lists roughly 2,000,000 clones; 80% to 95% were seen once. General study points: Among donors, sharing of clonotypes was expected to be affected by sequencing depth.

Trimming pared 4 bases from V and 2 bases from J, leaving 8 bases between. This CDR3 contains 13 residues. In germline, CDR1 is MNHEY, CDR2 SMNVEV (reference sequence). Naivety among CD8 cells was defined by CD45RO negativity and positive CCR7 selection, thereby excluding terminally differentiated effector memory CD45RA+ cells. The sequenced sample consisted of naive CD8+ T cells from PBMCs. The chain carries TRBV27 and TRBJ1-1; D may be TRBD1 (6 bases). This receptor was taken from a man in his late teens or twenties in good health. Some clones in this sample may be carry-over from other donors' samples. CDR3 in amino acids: CASSSRGNTEAFF. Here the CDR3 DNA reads TGTGCCAGCAGTTCCAGGGGTAACACTGAAGCTTTCTTT.